The next 9 T cell receptor beta chains were all read from a single sample in a study of blood T cell repertoires in COVID-19. Sequencing was performed with immunoSEQ multiplex PCR; in TCRdb, only in-frame clones are kept and a portion is missing. In the table there are 200,000 to 250,000 clones, approximately 80% of which are singletons. Sequenced material: PBMCs or T cells enriched from blood (not recorded which). The source of these receptors is a man aged 55 to 70 who had recovered from COVID-19.

This clone was detected only once. The chain recombines TRBV9 with TRBJ2-5, with D hard to call. The V gene lost 0 bases and the J gene lost 5 bases, with 8 bases spanning the gap. Germline assignment: CDR1 SGDLS and CDR2 YYNGEE. The CDR3 runs 13 residues. CDR3 nucleotide sequence: TGTGCCAGCAGCGTAGCCGACTCGGAGACCCAGTACTTC. It encodes CASSVADSETQYF.

The chain couples TRBV6-5 to TRBJ2-7, with TRBD1 matching over 7 bases. The germline V gene has CDR1 MNHEY and CDR2 SVGAGI. The CDR3 contains 13 residues. J lost 5 bases, V lost 2 bases, and 3 bases had no gene match. The CDR3 bases are TGTGCCAGCAGTTACAACAGGGGAAACGAGCAGTACTTC. It encodes CASSYNRGNEQYF.

The chain has TRBV4-3 and TRBJ2-5; maybe TRBD1 (5 bases). V lost 0 bases to trimming and J lost 0 bases, with 8 bases between them. Germline V CDR1 and CDR2: LGHNA, YSLEER. The CDR3 contains 15 residues. CDR3 bases: TGCGCCAGCAGCCAAGATTGGACATACCAAGAGACCCAGTACTTC. It codes for CASSQDWTYQETQYF.

The rearrangement uses TRBV6-5 and TRBJ1-1, with D hard to call. Trimming took 0 bases from V and 2 from J, leaving 7 bases between them. CDR3 length: 14 residues. CDR1 is MNHEY and CDR2 is SVGAGI in the germline V gene. Written as DNA, the CDR3 is TGTGCCAGCAGTTACTCGGGCAGTAACACTGAAGCTTTCTTT. Translation: CASSYSGSNTEAFF.

This clone was seen a few times. The chain has TRBV5-1 and TRBJ2-7, with TRBD2 matching over 7 bases. V was pared by 4 bases and J by 10 bases, with 23 bases of the junction left unmatched. Germline CDR1 SGHRS, CDR2 YFSETQ. The CDR3 length is 17 residues. CDR3 protein: CASSPGGWTPPQSPQYF. CDR3 DNA sequence: TGCGCCAGCAGCCCGGGGGGTTGGACCCCACCCCAATCGCCTCAGTACTTC.

V is TRBV6-5 and J is TRBJ1-4; the D gene is possibly TRBD1 (5 bases). The length of the CDR3 is 14 residues. Trimming took 5 bases from V and 11 from J, leaving 18 bases between them. Germline V gene lookup returns CDR1 MNHEY and CDR2 SVGAGI. Here the CDR3 DNA reads TGTGCCAGCAGTCGGACAACCGGCCTCGGGAAACTGTTTTTT. Encoded protein: CASSRTTGLGKLFF.

The V and J genes are TRBV4-3 and TRBJ1-2, with D possibly being TRBD1 (5 bases). Germline CDR1 LGHNA, CDR2 YSLEER. This CDR3 has 14 amino acids. V lost 1 base and J 0 bases, leaving 6 bases between the germline ends. The CDR3 coding sequence is TGCGCCAGCAGCCAAGGACAGACTAACTATGGCTACACCTTC. This encodes CASSQGQTNYGYTF.

The CDR3 spells CASSLADRGPEKLFF. CDR3 sequence (DNA): TGTGCCAGCAGCTTAGCGGACAGGGGCCCTGAAAAACTGTTTTTT. The chain carries TRBV7-9 and TRBJ1-4; 9 bases are a match to TRBD1. The V gene end was trimmed by 0 bases and the J gene end by 7 bases; junction bases not matched to a gene: 3. The CDR3 has 15 amino acids. In germline, CDR1 is SEHNR, CDR2 FQNEAQ (reference sequence).

The rearrangement joins TRBV11-2 to TRBJ1-6, with 7 bases lining up with TRBD1. V gave up 5 bases and J gave up 7 bases; unmatched junction bases: 8. Germline CDR1 reads SGHAT; CDR2 reads FQNNGV. This CDR3 has 15 residues. As DNA, the CDR3 is TGTGCCAGCAGCCTAGGGGGCGCGAGGAATTCACCCCTCCACTTT. Translating gives CASSLGGARNSPLHF.